This T cell receptor (beta chain) was identified in a study of blood T cell repertoires in COVID-19. Across the whole study: Nucleic acid was either cDNA or gDNA, and it came from T cells, B-cell-depleted T cells, or PBMCs.

Sequenced by immunoSEQ multiplex PCR; TCRdb stores in-frame clones only, minus some. This sample has approximately 500,000 clones; roughly nine tenths occur once, and the top ten carry approximately 0.9%. The trim removed 2 bases at V and 5 bases at J, leaving 6 bases unmatched. Germline CDR1 is SEHNR and CDR2 is FQNEAQ (reference sequence). This CDR3 contains 14 residues. This clonotype was sampled from a man aged 18 to 30 with COVID-19, enrolled during active disease. V usage is TRBV7-9 and J usage is TRBJ2-7; 7 nucleotides align to TRBD1. Sequences were obtained from peripheral blood. CDR3 nucleotides: TGTGCCAGCAGCTTAACCTTCGACAGGGACGAGCAGTACTTC. This codes for CASSLTFDRDEQYF. Using reference TRBV7-9 and TRBJ2-7 for the parts outside the CDR3, the full variable domain is DTGVSQNPRHKITKRGQNVTFRCDPISEHNRLYWYRQTLGQGPEFLTYFQNEAQLEKSRLLSDRFSAERPKGSFSTLEIQRTEQGDSAMYLCASSLTFDRDEQYFGPGTRLTVT.